These T cell receptor beta chains were read from a single sample in a study of blood T cell repertoires in COVID-19. Generated by immunoSEQ multiplex PCR, the TCRdb table keeps only in-frame clones and is missing some. This sample has 70,000 or so clones, with 90% found just once. The material sequenced was peripheral blood. Every receptor here comes from a man aged 45-65 years with acute or convalescent COVID-19. CDR3s include the opening cysteine and the closing phenylalanine or tryptophan. D genes are given only for firm matches. Not every row has a clone size; where given, it reads once, few, many or a size class.

v_call,clone_size,d_call,j_call,cdr3_aa,cdr3_nt
TRBV3-1/TRBV3-2,-,TRBD2,TRBJ2-3,CASSSRGGADTQYF,TGTGCCAGCAGCTCGCGCGGGGGGGCAGATACGCAGTATTTT
TRBV7-2,-,-,TRBJ2-3,CASTPASAYFTDTQYF,TGTGCCAGCACCCCAGCGAGCGCATACTTCACAGATACGCAGTATTTT
TRBV6-5,-,-,TRBJ2-1,CASSPTRNEQFF,TGTGCCAGCAGTCCGACTCGCAATGAGCAGTTCTTC
TRBV3-1/TRBV3-2,-,TRBD2,TRBJ2-1,CASSRSGTRGPVGQFF,TGTGCCAGCAGCCGATCCGGGACTAGAGGCCCCGTAGGGCAGTTCTTC
TRBV9,-,-,TRBJ1-5,CASSIGGDQPQHF,TGTGCCAGCAGCATCGGGGGGGATCAGCCCCAGCATTTT
TRBV18,-,-,TRBJ1-5,CASSPAGIGNQPQHF,TGTGCCAGCTCACCAGCGGGGATCGGGAATCAGCCCCAGCATTTT
TRBV9,-,TRBD1,TRBJ1-6,CASSNGQGAYNSPLHF,TGTGCCAGCAGCAACGGACAGGGGGCTTATAATTCACCCCTCCACTTT
TRBV18,-,-,TRBJ1-2,CASSPTGYGYTF,TGTGCCAGCTCACCAACTGGCTATGGCTACACCTTC
TRBV4-2,-,TRBD2,TRBJ2-1,CASSQDRGSGTYNEQFF,TGTGCCAGCAGCCAAGATCGGGGTAGCGGGACCTACAATGAGCAGTTCTTC
TRBV10-2,-,-,TRBJ2-4,CASSDPHRLGRGNIQYF,TGCGCCAGCAGTGATCCCCATCGACTAGGGAGAGGGAACATTCAGTACTTC
TRBV14,-,-,TRBJ1-2,CASSQGRVRDGYTF,TGTGCCAGCAGCCAAGGTCGAGTTCGGGATGGCTACACCTTC
TRBV25-1,-,-,TRBJ2-1,CASSEWTAEQFF,TGTGCCAGCAGTGAATGGACAGCAGAGCAGTTCTTC
TRBV30,-,TRBD1,TRBJ2-3,CAWSFRDRPTDTQYF,TGTGCCTGGAGCTTTAGGGACAGACCCACAGATACGCAGTATTTT
TRBV28,once,-,TRBJ1-5,CASLSGGLQPQHF,TGTGCCAGCCTCTCTGGGGGCCTTCAGCCCCAGCATTTT
TRBV7-2,-,-,TRBJ2-6,CASSLRGSGANVLTF,TGTGCCAGCAGCTTAAGGGGCTCTGGGGCCAACGTCCTGACTTTC
TRBV27,-,-,TRBJ2-2,CASSPRFPANTGELFF,TGTGCCAGCAGTCCACGGTTTCCCGCGAACACCGGGGAGCTGTTTTTT
TRBV4-2,-,-,TRBJ1-4,CASGHNEKLFF,TGTGCCAGCGGACATAATGAAAAACTGTTTTTT
TRBV5-1,-,TRBD1,TRBJ1-1,CASSIGTAMNTEAFF,TGCGCCAGCAGCATAGGGACAGCTATGAACACTGAAGCTTTCTTT
TRBV28,-,TRBD1,TRBJ1-5,CASSLVTGPTQPQHF,TGTGCCAGCAGTTTAGTGACAGGGCCCACTCAGCCCCAGCATTTT
TRBV4-1,-,TRBD2,TRBJ2-1,CASSQDLPGRAYNEQFF,TGCGCCAGCAGCCAAGATTTACCCGGGAGGGCCTACAATGAGCAGTTCTTC
TRBV4-3,-,-,TRBJ1-2,CASSQFGKGSYNYGYTF,TGCGCCAGCAGCCAATTCGGGAAGGGATCTTATAACTATGGCTACACCTTC
TRBV9,-,-,TRBJ1-2,CASSVGPNGDSGYTF,TGTGCCAGCAGCGTAGGACCAAACGGGGATAGTGGCTACACCTTC
TRBV19,-,-,TRBJ1-5,CASTPPAGLRNQPQHF,TGTGCCAGTACCCCCCCCGCAGGTCTCCGCAATCAGCCCCAGCATTTT